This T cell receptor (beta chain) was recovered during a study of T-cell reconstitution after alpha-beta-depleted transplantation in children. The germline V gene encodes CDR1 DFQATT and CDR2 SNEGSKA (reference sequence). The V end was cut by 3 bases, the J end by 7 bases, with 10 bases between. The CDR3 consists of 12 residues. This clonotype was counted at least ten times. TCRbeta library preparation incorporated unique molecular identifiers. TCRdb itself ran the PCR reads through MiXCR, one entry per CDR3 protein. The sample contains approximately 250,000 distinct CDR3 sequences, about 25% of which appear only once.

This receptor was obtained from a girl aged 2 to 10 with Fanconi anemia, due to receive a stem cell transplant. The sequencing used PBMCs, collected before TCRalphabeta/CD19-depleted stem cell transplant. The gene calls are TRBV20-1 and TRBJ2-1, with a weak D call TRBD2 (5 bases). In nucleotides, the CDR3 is TGCAGTGCTAGCCCTACTAGAAATGAGCAGTTCTTC. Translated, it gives CSASPTRNEQFF.